The present T cell receptor (beta chain) was sequenced within a study of T cell repertoires in ileal Crohn's disease. With respect to this clone: The antigen remains undetermined.

V lost 5 bases and J lost 5, with 18 bases in between. The germline CDR1 and CDR2 sequences are SEHNR and FQNEAQ (reference sequence). The CDR3 spans 16 residues. Study results and limitations: Active smokers at surgery had more clonal expansions than non-smokers. Sorted CD8 T cells held more high-frequency clones than CD4. Every patient over 26.8% clonality showed endoscopic recurrence.

This table comes from immunoSEQ multiplex PCR, and its TCRdb copy is limited to in-frame clones, with some not included. The sample has several thousand clones, roughly 69% seen once. This receptor was taken from an adult with Crohn's disease. The V call is TRBV7-9, the J call TRBJ1-4, with D possibly being TRBD1 (6 bases). Sequencing used ileal tissue. CDR3 sequence: CASSPTYGTQNEKLFF. DNA of the CDR3: TGTGCCAGCAGCCCTACCTACGGGACACAAAATGAAAAACTGTTTTTT.